This section outlines one TCR beta chain sequence together with its context. Its antigen is undetermined. There are 13 residues in the CDR3. CDR1 and CDR2 (germline): MNHNY, SVGAGI (reference sequence). cDNA synthesis was performed in eight separate reactions for each sample. TCRdb reprocessed the 5' RACE reads, with one entry per CDR3 protein and no DNA. The table lists around 47,000 distinct CDR3 sequences. This sample was taken from a study of monozygotic twins with inflammatory bowel disease. Notes on the study in general: Differing immunosuppressive treatments may have added variability to patient repertoires. Between concordant and discordant twins, repertoire similarity failed to differ, a result that limited power may explain. Telling different T cell subtypes apart from each other was not possible.

The receptor comes from a human donor with ulcerative colitis or Crohn's disease, or a healthy co-twin of an affected twin (not recorded which). The chain combines TRBV6-6 with TRBJ1-5; TCRdb designates TRBD1, a call that cannot be tested without DNA. Material: blood. The CDR3: CASRWTGDQPQHF.